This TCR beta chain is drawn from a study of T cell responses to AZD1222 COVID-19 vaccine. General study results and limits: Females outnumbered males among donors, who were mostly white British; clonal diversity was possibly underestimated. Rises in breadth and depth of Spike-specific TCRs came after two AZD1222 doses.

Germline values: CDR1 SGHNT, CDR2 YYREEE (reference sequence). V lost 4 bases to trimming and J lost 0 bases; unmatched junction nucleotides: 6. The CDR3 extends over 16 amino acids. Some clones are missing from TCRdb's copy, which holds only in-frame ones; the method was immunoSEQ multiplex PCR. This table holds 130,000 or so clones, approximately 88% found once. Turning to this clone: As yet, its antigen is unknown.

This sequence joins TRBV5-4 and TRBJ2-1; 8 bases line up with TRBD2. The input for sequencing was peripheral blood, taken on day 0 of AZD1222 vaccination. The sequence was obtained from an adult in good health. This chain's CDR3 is CASSQGLAGSYNEQFF. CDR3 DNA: TGTGCCAGCAGCCAAGGACTAGCCGGCTCCTACAATGAGCAGTTCTTC. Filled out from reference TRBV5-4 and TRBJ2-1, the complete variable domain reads ETGVTQSPTHLIKTRGQQVTLRCSSQSGHNTVSWYQQALGQGPQFIFQYYREEENGRGNFPPRFSGLQFPNYSSELNVNALELDDSALYLCASSQGLAGSYNEQFFGPGTRLTVL.